What follows describes a single T cell receptor (beta chain). This CDR3 is 18 amino acids long. Germline V CDR1 and CDR2: SEHNR, FQNEAQ (reference sequence). V shed 1 base, J shed 5 bases, and the junction held 16 bases outside the gene matches. The record originates from a study of blood T cell repertoires in COVID-19. Turning to the study itself: The analysed material was cDNA or gDNA that came from T cells, B-cell-depleted T cells, or PBMCs.

Generated by immunoSEQ multiplex PCR, the TCRdb table keeps only in-frame clones and is missing some. Among 85,000 to 120,000 clones listed, approximately 88% were seen once. The specimen was peripheral blood. This clonotype was obtained from a human donor in a cohort sampled during active COVID-19. The V and J genes are TRBV7-9 and TRBJ2-5, with TRBD1 matching over 7 bases. The CDR3 here is CASSLVSLRDSGRETQYF. Here the CDR3 DNA reads TGTGCCAGCAGCTTAGTATCCCTTAGGGACAGTGGTCGGGAGACCCAGTACTTC.